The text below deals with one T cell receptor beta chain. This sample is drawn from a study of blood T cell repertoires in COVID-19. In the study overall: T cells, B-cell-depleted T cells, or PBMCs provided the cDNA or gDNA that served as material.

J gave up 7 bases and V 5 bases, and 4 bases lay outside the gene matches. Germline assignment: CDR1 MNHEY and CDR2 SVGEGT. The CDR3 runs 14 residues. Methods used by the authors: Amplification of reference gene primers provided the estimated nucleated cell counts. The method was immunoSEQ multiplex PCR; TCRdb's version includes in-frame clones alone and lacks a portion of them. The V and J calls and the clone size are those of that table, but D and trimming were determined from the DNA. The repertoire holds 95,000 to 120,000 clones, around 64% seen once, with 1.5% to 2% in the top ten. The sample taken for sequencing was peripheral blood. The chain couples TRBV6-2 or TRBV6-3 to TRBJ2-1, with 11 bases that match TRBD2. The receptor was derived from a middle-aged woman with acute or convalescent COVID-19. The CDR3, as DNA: TGTGCCAGCAGTCGTAGCGGGGGGGCAAATGAGCAGTTCTTC. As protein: CASSRSGGANEQFF.